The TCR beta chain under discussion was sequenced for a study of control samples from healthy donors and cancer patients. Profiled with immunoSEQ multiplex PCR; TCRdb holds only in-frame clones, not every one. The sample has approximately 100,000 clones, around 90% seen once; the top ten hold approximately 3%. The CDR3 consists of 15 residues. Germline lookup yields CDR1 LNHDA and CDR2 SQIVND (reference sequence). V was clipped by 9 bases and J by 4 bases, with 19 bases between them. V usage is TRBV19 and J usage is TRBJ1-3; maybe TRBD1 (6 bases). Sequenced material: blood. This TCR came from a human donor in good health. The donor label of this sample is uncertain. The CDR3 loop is CASGRKSGGGNTIYF. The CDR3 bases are TGTGCCAGCGGTAGGAAGAGCGGGGGCGGAAACACCATATATTTT.